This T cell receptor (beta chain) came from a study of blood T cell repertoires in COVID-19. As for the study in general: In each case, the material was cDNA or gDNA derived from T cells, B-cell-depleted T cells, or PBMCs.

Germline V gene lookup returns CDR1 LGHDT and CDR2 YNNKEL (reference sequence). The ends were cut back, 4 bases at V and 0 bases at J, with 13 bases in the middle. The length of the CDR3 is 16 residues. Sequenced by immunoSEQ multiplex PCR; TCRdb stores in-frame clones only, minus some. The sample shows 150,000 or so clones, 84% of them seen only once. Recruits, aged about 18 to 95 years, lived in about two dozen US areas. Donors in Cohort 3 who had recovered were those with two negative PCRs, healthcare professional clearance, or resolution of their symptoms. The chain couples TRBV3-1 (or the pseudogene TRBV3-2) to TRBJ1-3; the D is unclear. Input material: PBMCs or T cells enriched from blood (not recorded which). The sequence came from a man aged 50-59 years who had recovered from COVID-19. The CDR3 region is CASSRTGKSSGNTIYF. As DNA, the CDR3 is TGTGCCAGCAGCCGGACGGGGAAGAGCTCTGGAAACACCATATATTTT.